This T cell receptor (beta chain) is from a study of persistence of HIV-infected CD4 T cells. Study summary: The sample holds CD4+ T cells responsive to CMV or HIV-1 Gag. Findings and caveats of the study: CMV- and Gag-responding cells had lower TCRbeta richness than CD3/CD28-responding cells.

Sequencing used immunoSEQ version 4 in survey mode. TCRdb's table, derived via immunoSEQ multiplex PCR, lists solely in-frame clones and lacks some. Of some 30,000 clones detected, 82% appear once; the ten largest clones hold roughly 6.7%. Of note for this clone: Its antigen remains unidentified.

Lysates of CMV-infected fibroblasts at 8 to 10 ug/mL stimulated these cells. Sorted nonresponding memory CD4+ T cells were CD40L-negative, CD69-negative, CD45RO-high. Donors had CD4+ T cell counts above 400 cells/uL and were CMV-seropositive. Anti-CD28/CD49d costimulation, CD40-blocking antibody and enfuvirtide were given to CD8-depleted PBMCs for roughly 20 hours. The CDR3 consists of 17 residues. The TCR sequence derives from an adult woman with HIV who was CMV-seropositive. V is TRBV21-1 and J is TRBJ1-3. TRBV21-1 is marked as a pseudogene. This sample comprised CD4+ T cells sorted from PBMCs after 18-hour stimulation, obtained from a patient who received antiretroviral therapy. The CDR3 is CASSRKRRCSSGNTIYF. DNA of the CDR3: TGTGCCAGCAGCAGAAAGCGCAGGTGCAGCTCTGGAAACACCATATATTTT.